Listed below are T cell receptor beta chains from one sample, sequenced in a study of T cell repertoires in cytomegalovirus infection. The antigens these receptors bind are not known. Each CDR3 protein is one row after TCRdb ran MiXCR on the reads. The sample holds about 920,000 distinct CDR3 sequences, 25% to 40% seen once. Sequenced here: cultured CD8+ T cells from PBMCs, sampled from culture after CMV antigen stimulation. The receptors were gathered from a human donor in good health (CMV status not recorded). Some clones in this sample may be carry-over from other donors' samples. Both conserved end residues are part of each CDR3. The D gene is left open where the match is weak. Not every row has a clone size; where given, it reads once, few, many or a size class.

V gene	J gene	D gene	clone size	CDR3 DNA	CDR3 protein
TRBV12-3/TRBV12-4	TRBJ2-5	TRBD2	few	TGTGCCAGCAGTTTAGGACTAGCCTTCGAGACCCAGTACTTC	CASSLGLAFETQYF
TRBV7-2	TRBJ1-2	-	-	TGTGCCAGCAGCTTAGCCGATAGCGCTAACTATGGCTACACCTTC	CASSLADSANYGYTF
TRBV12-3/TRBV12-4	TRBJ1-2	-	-	TGTGCCAGCAGTTTATCCGCGGGGGCCTGGGACTATGGCTACACCTTC	CASSLSAGAWDYGYTF
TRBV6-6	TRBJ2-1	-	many	TGTGCCAGCAGTGGGACTTCTCGAAATGAGCAGTTCTTC	CASSGTSRNEQFF
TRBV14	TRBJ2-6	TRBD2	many	TGTGCCAGCAGCCAAGACGGAACCTGGGGGAGGGCTTATCACTCTGGGGCCAACGTCCTGACTTTC	CASSQDGTWGRAYHSGANVLTF
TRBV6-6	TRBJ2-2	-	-	TGTGCCAGCGGTTGGACGGACACCGGGGAGCTGTTTTTT	CASGWTDTGELFF
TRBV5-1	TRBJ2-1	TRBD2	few	TGCGCCAGCAGCCTCAGGACTAGCGGGGCCGGGGATGAGCAGTTCTTC	CASSLRTSGAGDEQFF
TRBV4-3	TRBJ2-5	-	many	TGCGCCAGCAGCCCCTCGGCAGGGCGCCAAGAGACCCAGTACTTC	CASSPSAGRQETQYF
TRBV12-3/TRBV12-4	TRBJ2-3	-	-	TGTGCCAGCAGTTTCAACCCGGGACAAATCACAGATACGCAGTATTTT	CASSFNPGQITDTQYF
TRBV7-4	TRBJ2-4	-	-	TGTGCCAGCAGGCTCTCGGGGGAAAACATTCAGTACTTC	CASRLSGENIQYF
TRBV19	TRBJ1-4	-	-	TGTGCCAGCGGACAGACAACTAATGAAAAACTGTTTTTT	CASGQTTNEKLFF
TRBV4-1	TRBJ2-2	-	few	TGCGCCAGCAGCCAAGATCTGGGGTTGAACACCGGGGAGCTGTTTTTT	CASSQDLGLNTGELFF
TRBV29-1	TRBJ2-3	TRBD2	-	TGCAGCGTTGGCCTCGGGGGGGTCACAGATACGCAGTATTTT	CSVGLGGVTDTQYF
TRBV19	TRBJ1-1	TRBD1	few	TGTGCCAGTAGTATAGGTCGCAGGGGGACCACTGAAGCTTTCTTT	CASSIGRRGTTEAFF
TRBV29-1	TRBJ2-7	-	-	TGCAGCGTTGACGATACAGGGTACGAGCAGTACTTC	CSVDDTGYEQYF
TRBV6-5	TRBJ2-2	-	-	TGTGCCAGCAGTTCGACCGTAGTGAGGCCCGGATGGACCGGGGAGCTGTTTTTT	CASSSTVVRPGWTGELFF
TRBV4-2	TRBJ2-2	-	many	TGTGCCAGCACCACAGGGTTGCATGAACGAACCGGGGAGCTGTTTTTT	CASTTGLHERTGELFF
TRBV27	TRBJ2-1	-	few	TGTGCCAGCAGTGCCTTCAATGAGCAGTTCTTC	CASSAFNEQFF
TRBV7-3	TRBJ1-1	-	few	TGTGCCAGCAGCTCTACAGTAATGAGCACTGAAGCTTTCTTT	CASSSTVMSTEAFF
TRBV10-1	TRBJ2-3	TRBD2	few	TGCGCCAGCAGTGACCCACCGGGACTAGCACCAGATACGCAGTATTTT	CASSDPPGLAPDTQYF
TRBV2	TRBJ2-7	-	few	TGTGCCAGCAATACAGGGAGAGGGCAGTACTTC	CASNTGRGQYF
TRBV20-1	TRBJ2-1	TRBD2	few	TGCAGTGCTAGGAGTAGCGGGGTAAACAATGAGCAGTTCTTC	CSARSSGVNNEQFF
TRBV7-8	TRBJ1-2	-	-	TGTGCCAGCAGCTTTCCGCCTGAGAGGAAGTATGGCTACACCTTC	CASSFPPERKYGYTF
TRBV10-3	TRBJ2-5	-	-	TGTGCCATCAGTGACGAAGGGCCAGGCAAGACCCAGTACTTC	CAISDEGPGKTQYF
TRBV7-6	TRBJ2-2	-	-	TGTGCCAGCAGCTCACCCCTACCACCAAGGACCGGGGAGCTGTTTTTT	CASSSPLPPRTGELFF
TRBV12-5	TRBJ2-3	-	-	TGTGCTAGTGGTCCCGGACAGCACAACACAGATACGCAGTATTTT	CASGPGQHNTDTQYF
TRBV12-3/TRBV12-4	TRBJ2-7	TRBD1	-	TGTGCCAGCTGCAAATCCGGGACAGGAAACTACGAGCAGTACTTC	CASCKSGTGNYEQYF
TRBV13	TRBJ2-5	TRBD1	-	TGTGCCAGCAGCTGGGACAGGGGAAAGACCCAGTACTTC	CASSWDRGKTQYF
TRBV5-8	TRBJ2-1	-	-	TGTGCCAGCAGCATCGACAGGATAAGCTCCTACAATGAGCAGTTCTTC	CASSIDRISSYNEQFF
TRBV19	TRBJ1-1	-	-	TGTGCCAGTAGTGAATGGGCCTCTGAAGCTTTCTTT	CASSEWASEAFF
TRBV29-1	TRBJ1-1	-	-	TGCAGCGTTGAAGATTCAGGGTGGATGAACACTGAAGCTTTCTTT	CSVEDSGWMNTEAFF
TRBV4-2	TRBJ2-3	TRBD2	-	TGTGCCAGCAGCCAGCGCTTTCCGGGCGGGGGGGCGTGGAATACGCAGTATTTT	CASSQRFPGGGAWNTQYF
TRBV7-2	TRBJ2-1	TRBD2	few	TGTGCCAGCAGCTTACTGGATCCGAGGGCGGGGGGGGGCCGGGGAGAGCAGTTCTTC	CASSLLDPRAGGGRGEQFF
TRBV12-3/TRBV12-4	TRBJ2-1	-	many	TGTGCCAGCAGCCCCTCTGTGGGGGGCTTCTACAATGAGCAGTTCTTC	CASSPSVGGFYNEQFF
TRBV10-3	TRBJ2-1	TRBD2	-	TGTGCCATCAGTGCGGAGGCGGGGGGCCGAGTCAATGAGCAGTTCTTC	CAISAEAGGRVNEQFF
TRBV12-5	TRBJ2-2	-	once	TGTGCTAGTGGTTATAGGGATCCGGGCACCGGGGAGCTGTTTTTT	CASGYRDPGTGELFF
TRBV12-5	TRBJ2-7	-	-	TGTGCTAGTGGTTTGGTAGGATACGAGCAGTACTTC	CASGLVGYEQYF
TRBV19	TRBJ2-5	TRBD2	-	TGTGCCAGTAGTAAGACTAGCGGGGGGGCTGAGACCCAGTACTTC	CASSKTSGGAETQYF
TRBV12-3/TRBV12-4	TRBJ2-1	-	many	TGTGCCAGCATTCCCGCGATCGGGTACAATGAGCAGTTCTTC	CASIPAIGYNEQFF
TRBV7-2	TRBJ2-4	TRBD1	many	TGTGCCAGCAGCTTATCAGGACAGGTAGCCAAAAACATTCAGTACTTC	CASSLSGQVAKNIQYF
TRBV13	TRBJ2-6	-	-	TGTGCCAGCAGCCCAGGGGGAGGGCCTGGGGCCAACGTCCTGACTTTC	CASSPGGGPGANVLTF
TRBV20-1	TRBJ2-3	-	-	TGCAGTGCTCATGACGGAAGGGGATCCACCGCAGATACGCAGTATTTT	CSAHDGRGSTADTQYF
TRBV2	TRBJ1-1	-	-	TGTGCCAGCAGTGAAGCGCCCGGGGGCAGCACTGAAGCTTTCTTT	CASSEAPGGSTEAFF
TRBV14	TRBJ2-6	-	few	TGTGCCAGCAGCCAAGTGGGGGGAAAGGACCGAAGCTCTGGGGCCAACGTCCTGACTTTC	CASSQVGGKDRSSGANVLTF